The clone carrying this TCR beta chain has a count of ten or more. Its target is not known. Time point in this sample: newly diagnosed GD, antithyroid drugs for less than 3 months. RNA from PBMCs was the source of the TCR library. The junction had 9 bases not matched to a gene; V was cut back by 1 base and J by 6 bases. Germline V gene lookup returns CDR1 DFQATT and CDR2 SNEGSKA (reference sequence). The CDR3 consists of 16 residues. The data were obtained in a study of regulatory T cells in long-lasting Graves disease. Whole-study results and caveats: Relative to new patients (under 1,000), persistent patients exhibited greater sharing of public clonotypes (more than 2,500). Persistent cases of Graves' showed reduced TCR diversity relative to newly diagnosed patients.

Construction of TCR beta libraries relied on iRepertoire HTBI primers and on Arm-PCR targeting CDR3 regions. Per the study methods: In the combined samples, under 80 TRBV and 14 to 15 TRBJ segments were identified. Each CDR3 protein gets one entry after TCRdb re-called the multiplex PCR reads with MiXCR. TCRdb, not the authors, supplied the V and J calls. This sample has roughly 520,000 distinct CDR3 sequences, with around 11% found just once. This sample also belongs to another study, concerning T cells in Graves' hyperthyroidism and ophthalmopathy. This second study says: For ophthalmopathy, model prediction preceded onset by a median 6.5 months.

The source material was peripheral blood mononuclear cells (PBMCs), sampled at new diagnosis, from a patient treated with antithyroid drugs. The TCR was taken from a woman in her twenties or thirties with Graves disease. V gene TRBV20-1 combines with J gene TRBJ2-1, with 10 nucleotides matching TRBD2. For the CDR3, the DNA is TGCAGTGCTAGAGGTTTTTTAGCGGGAGGAAGCAATGAGCAGTTCTTC. Translation gives CSARGFLAGGSNEQFF.